What follows are 23 T cell receptor beta chains derived from one specimen sequenced in a study of shared clonotypes between healthy human individuals (dated by TCRdb to the early 2020s). The library relied on the immunoSEQ multiplex PCR assay. The table comes from immuneACCESS by way of TCRdb, which keeps in-frame sequences with V and J called. Part of the clones is missing from these tables; in studies checked, under half for an unresolved V gene and the rest for unknown reasons. The sample contains about 480,000 clones, almost 80% of them found a single time. In total, the top ten clones hold around 13% of the sample. Source material: PBMCs. These receptors came from a woman aged 35 to 49 in good health. Some clones in this sample may be carry-over from other donors' samples.

The chain's CDR3 is CASSPMGASGAYNEQFF. In DNA form, the CDR3 reads TGCGCCAGCAGCCCGATGGGGGCTAGCGGGGCCTACAATGAGCAGTTCTTC. The J gene is TRBJ2-1, the V gene TRBV5-1, with TRBD2 matching over 9 bases. With V trimmed by 4 bases and J by 2 bases, 10 bases remained unmatched. Germline-derived CDR1 and CDR2 are SGHRS and YFSETQ. The CDR3 loop spans 17 amino acids.

This clone was seen only a few times. This chain uses TRBV7-8 with TRBJ1-1; 7 nucleotides match TRBD1. The CDR3 has 15 amino acids. The germline V gene encodes CDR1 SGHVS and CDR2 FQNEAQ. With 3 bases clipped from V and 0 bases from J, the junction kept 4 bases outside the gene matches. CDR3 sequence: CASSFRDSMNTEAFF. In DNA, the CDR3 is TGTGCCAGCAGCTTCCGGGACAGCATGAACACTGAAGCTTTCTTT.

This chain joins TRBV7-2 and TRBJ2-5, with D possibly TRBD1 on 5 matching bases. In germline, CDR1 is SGHTA, CDR2 FQGNSA. V lost 4 bases to trimming and J lost 1 base, with 7 bases between them. The CDR3 totals 13 residues. The DNA of the CDR3 is TGTGCCAGCAGCTGGGGCCTCCAAGAGACCCAGTACTTC. Its translation is CASSWGLQETQYF.

The chain joins TRBV7-6 to TRBJ1-1, with D uncertain. Germline CDR1 reads SGHVS; CDR2 reads FNYEAQ. The CDR3 runs 16 residues. Trimming shortened V by 6 bases and J by 4 bases, and 21 bases separated the two germline ends. DNA for the CDR3: TGTGCCAGCAGTTCCCGAGCGGGGTTGTGGGGCACTGAAGCTTTCTTT. It is translated as CASSSRAGLWGTEAFF.

The rearrangement uses TRBV2 and TRBJ1-5, with D perhaps matching TRBD1 (5 bases). CDR1 is SNHLY, CDR2 FYNNEI, per germline. CDR3 length: 13 residues. Trimming left V 7 bases short and J 5 bases short, with 12 bases between. CDR3 region: CASNFGADQPQHF. As DNA, the CDR3 is TGTGCCAGCAATTTCGGGGCGGATCAGCCCCAGCATTTT.

The CDR3 reads CASSPGTAEAGELFF. DNA for the CDR3: TGTGCCAGCAGCCCCGGGACAGCCGAGGCCGGGGAGCTGTTTTTT. The rearrangement joins TRBV28 to TRBJ2-2; 7 bases are shared with TRBD1. Germline V gene sequence: CDR1 MDHEN, CDR2 SYDVKM. The trim removed 6 bases at V and 6 bases at J, leaving 10 bases unmatched. The CDR3 extends over 15 amino acids.

In its sample, this clone was seen once. The chain recombines TRBV5-1 with TRBJ2-1; D is unclear. With 0 bases removed from V and 10 bases from J, the gap between germline ends came to 11 bases. The CDR3 has 13 residues. Germline V gives CDR1 SGHRS, CDR2 YFSETQ. CDR3 in amino acids: CASSLEDQREQFF. CDR3 nucleotide sequence: TGCGCCAGCAGCTTGGAGGATCAGAGGGAGCAGTTCTTC.

This clone was recorded at least ten times. The chain combines TRBV5-1 with TRBJ2-3; maybe TRBD2 (6 bases). Germline values: CDR1 SGHRS, CDR2 YFSETQ. The length of the CDR3 is 16 residues. V was trimmed by 0 bases and J by 2 bases, leaving 13 bases between them. As DNA, the CDR3 is TGCGCCAGCAGCTTGGCAGGCCGGACTATCACAGATACGCAGTATTTT. This translates into CASSLAGRTITDTQYF.

The chain recombines TRBV19 with TRBJ2-3; 12 bases are a match to TRBD2. From germline, CDR1 is LNHDA and CDR2 SQIVND (reference sequence). The CDR3 extends over 16 amino acids. After removal of 4 bases from V and 1 base from J, the junction contained 3 bases not matched to a gene. Here the CDR3 reads CASSTGLAGRTDTQYF. The DNA of the CDR3 is TGTGCCAGTAGTACCGGACTAGCGGGACGCACAGATACGCAGTATTTT.

This chain joins TRBV7-8 and TRBJ1-5; TRBD1 matches at 9 bases. CDR1 SGHVS and CDR2 FQNEAQ come from the germline V gene. There are 15 residues in the CDR3. V was clipped by 3 bases and J by 5 bases; unmatched bases: 5. In DNA form, the CDR3 reads TGTGCCAGCAGCTTGGGACAGGGATTATATCAGCCCCAGCATTTT. Protein: CASSLGQGLYQPQHF. The full variable domain, with the rest looked up from reference TRBV7-8 and TRBJ1-5, is GAGVSQSPRYKVAKRGQDVALRCDPISGHVSLFWYQQALGQGPEFLTYFQNEAQLDKSGLPSDRFFAERPEGSVSTLKIQRTQQEDSAVYLCASSLGQGLYQPQHFGDGTRLSIL.

V and J are TRBV4-1 and TRBJ2-2; 8 bases line up with TRBD2. After removal of 1 base from V and 4 bases from J, the junction contained 5 bases not matched to a gene. The germline V gene has CDR1 MGHRA and CDR2 YSYEKL. The CDR3 length is 16 residues. The CDR3 sequence: CASSQGPAGATGELFF. CDR3 DNA: TGCGCCAGCAGCCAAGGGCCAGCGGGAGCCACCGGGGAGCTGTTTTTT.

The CDR3 region has the DNA TGTGCCAGCAGCTTAGGGGGATGGGGGTATAATTCACCCCTCCACTTT. Residues: CASSLGGWGYNSPLHF. J is TRBJ1-6 and V is TRBV5-6; maybe TRBD1 (6 bases). Germline-derived CDR1 and CDR2 are SGHDT and YYEEEE. The CDR3 has 16 residues. Trimming cost V 2 bases and J 4 bases, with 13 bases left between them.

The V and J genes are TRBV18 and TRBJ1-4; a possible D gene is TRBD1 (5 bases). Trimming pared 6 bases from V and 0 bases from J, leaving 11 bases between. Per the germline V gene, CDR1 is KGHSH and CDR2 is LQKENI. The CDR3 covers 15 residues. The CDR3: CASSPSGATNEKLFF. The DNA of the CDR3 is TGTGCCAGCTCTCCCTCGGGGGCAACTAATGAAAAACTGTTTTTT.

The chain uses TRBV5-1 and TRBJ2-7; TRBD2 is a possible D gene (5 bases). In germline, CDR1 is SGHRS, CDR2 YFSETQ. CDR3 length: 14 amino acids. Trimming took 0 bases from V and 6 from J, leaving 13 bases between them. The CDR3, as DNA: TGCGCCAGCAGCTTGGTACCAACGGGGAGCGAGCAGTACTTC. Protein product: CASSLVPTGSEQYF.

J is TRBJ2-5 and V is TRBV28, with no clear D. Germline values: CDR1 MDHEN, CDR2 SYDVKM. Trimming cost V 6 bases and J 4 bases, with 12 bases left between them. There are 13 residues in the CDR3. In nucleotides, the CDR3 is TGTGCCAGCAGGGCCGGACGGCGAGAGACCCAGTACTTC. Protein sequence: CASRAGRRETQYF.

The table lists this clone with a few counts. The chain recombines TRBV27 with TRBJ1-1, with no clear D. Trimming took off 8 bases at V and 1 base at J, with 11 bases between the two ends. Per germline, CDR1 MNHEY and CDR2 SMNVEV (reference sequence). The CDR3 runs 13 residues. The CDR3 bases are TGTGCCAGCGAGGGAGGGAGGAACACTGAAGCTTTCTTT. Protein: CASEGGRNTEAFF.

The chain has TRBV7-9 and TRBJ1-4; a possible D gene is TRBD1 (6 bases). Germline V gives CDR1 SEHNR, CDR2 FQNEAQ (reference sequence). The CDR3 is 14 residues long. V lost 5 bases to trimming and J lost 3 bases, with 10 bases between them. Written as DNA, the CDR3 is TGTGCCAGCAGCAGGGGGTCGTCTAATGAAAAACTGTTTTTT. Translated, it gives CASSRGSSNEKLFF.

J is TRBJ2-7 and V is TRBV29-1; D is perhaps TRBD1 (5 bases). CDR3 size: 13 residues. In germline, CDR1 is SQVTM, CDR2 ANQGSEA. The germline V and J ends were trimmed by 6 bases and 3 bases, with 15 bases remaining between them. The CDR3 sequence: CSVKTARNYEQYF. CDR3 nucleotides: TGCAGCGTCAAGACAGCCCGAAACTACGAGCAGTACTTC.

A remark on this clone: The same CDR3 is also encoded by other DNA sequences in this sample. The chain is built from TRBV28 and TRBJ1-2, with 9 bases lining up with TRBD1. J was trimmed by 3 bases and V by 5 bases; bases with no gene match: 4. CDR1 and CDR2 (germline): MDHEN, SYDVKM. The length of the CDR3 is 14 residues. This CDR3 is CASSPGQGYYGYTF. CDR3 DNA sequence: TGTGCCAGCAGTCCAGGACAGGGGTACTATGGCTACACCTTC.

This clone was picked up one time. This chain links TRBV5-5 with TRBJ2-7; D is unclear. There are 14 residues in the CDR3. Trimming left V 2 bases short and J 0 bases short, with 9 bases between. Germline CDR1 is SGHKS and CDR2 is YYEKEE (reference sequence). CDR3 amino acids: CASSLGRSSYEQYF. As DNA, the CDR3 is TGTGCCAGCAGCTTAGGCCGGAGCTCCTACGAGCAGTACTTC.

About this clone: Other DNA sequences in the same sample also yield this CDR3. This chain connects TRBV5-1 to TRBJ2-1; a weak D match, TRBD2 (6 bases). The germline gives CDR1 SGHRS, CDR2 YFSETQ. V gave up 0 bases and J gave up 0 bases, with 10 bases separating them. The CDR3 is made up of 16 amino acids. CDR3 region: CASSLAGGSSYNEQFF. The CDR3, as DNA: TGCGCCAGCAGCTTGGCCGGGGGTAGCTCCTACAATGAGCAGTTCTTC.

The chain joins TRBV5-1 to TRBJ2-1, with D unresolved. V lost 1 base to trimming and J lost 2 bases, with 25 bases between them. This CDR3 has 20 residues. CDR1 and CDR2 (germline): SGHRS, YFSETQ. CDR3 bases: TGCGCCAGCAGCTTGTCACTGTTTATCGGTATCGGAGTTACCTACAATGAGCAGTTCTTC. The encoded protein is CASSLSLFIGIGVTYNEQFF.

In regard to this clone: Being one base from a much bigger clone, this may be a read error. In DNA form, the CDR3 reads TGTGCCAGCAGCTTGGGACAGGGGAACACTGAAGCTTTCTTT. Its protein is CASSLGQGNTEAFF. The chain combines TRBV11-3 with TRBJ1-1; 9 nucleotides match TRBD1. This CDR3 contains 14 residues. From germline, CDR1 is SGHNT and CDR2 YENEEA. J gave up 1 base and V 3 bases, and 0 bases lay outside the gene matches.